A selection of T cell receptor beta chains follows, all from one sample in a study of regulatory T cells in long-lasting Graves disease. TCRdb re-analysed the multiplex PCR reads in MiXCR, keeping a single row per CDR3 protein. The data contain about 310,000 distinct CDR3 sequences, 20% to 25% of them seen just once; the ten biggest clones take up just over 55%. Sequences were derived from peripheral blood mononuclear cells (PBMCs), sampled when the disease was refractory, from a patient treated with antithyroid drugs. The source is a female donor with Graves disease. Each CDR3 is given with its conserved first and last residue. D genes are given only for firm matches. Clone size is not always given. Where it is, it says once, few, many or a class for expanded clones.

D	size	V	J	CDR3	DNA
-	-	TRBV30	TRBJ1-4	CAVHRDSAGEKLFF	TGTGCTGTACACCGGGACTCGGCAGGTGAAAAACTGTTTTTT
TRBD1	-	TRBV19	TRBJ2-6	CASMRTGGSSGANVLTF	TGTGCCAGTATGAGAACAGGGGGGTCATCTGGGGCCAACGTCCTGACTTTC
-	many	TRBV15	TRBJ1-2	CATSRDADAYYGYTF	TGTGCCACCAGCAGAGATGCAGACGCCTACTATGGCTACACCTTC
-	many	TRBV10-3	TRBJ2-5	CAIRARQEETQYF	TGTGCCATCAGGGCCCGACAGGAGGAGACCCAGTACTTC
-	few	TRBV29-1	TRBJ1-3	CSAERGQGNTIYF	TGCAGCGCCGAACGGGGGCAGGGAAACACCATATATTTT
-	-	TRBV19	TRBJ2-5	CATKPDSRETQYF	TGTGCCACCAAACCTGACAGCCGGGAGACCCAGTACTTC
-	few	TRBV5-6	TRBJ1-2	CASSLEGGAARGYTF	TGTGCCAGCAGCTTGGAGGGTGGAGCAGCTCGGGGCTACACCTTC
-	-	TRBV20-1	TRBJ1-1	CSAMSGLDTEAFF	TGCAGTGCTATGAGCGGACTGGACACTGAAGCTTTCTTT
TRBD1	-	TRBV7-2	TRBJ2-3	CASSSLGQGATDTQYF	TGTGCCAGCAGCTCCTTGGGACAGGGGGCAACAGATACGCAGTATTTT
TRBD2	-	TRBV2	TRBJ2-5	CASSASGQETQYF	TGTGCCAGCAGTGCTAGCGGCCAAGAGACCCAGTACTTC
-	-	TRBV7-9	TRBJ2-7	CASSFGGAEGEQYF	TGTGCCAGCAGCTTTGGGGGCGCGGAAGGCGAGCAGTACTTC
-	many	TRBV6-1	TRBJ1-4	CASRGGEEKLFF	TGTGCCAGCAGGGGTGGAGAAGAAAAACTGTTTTTT
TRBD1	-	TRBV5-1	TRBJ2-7	CASSLAGRGRWGYEQYF	TGCGCCAGCAGCTTGGCCGGCAGGGGGCGTTGGGGCTACGAGCAGTACTTC
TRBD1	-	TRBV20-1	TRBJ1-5	CSALPGQIAINQPQHF	TGCAGTGCTCTTCCGGGACAGATAGCCATTAATCAGCCCCAGCATTTT
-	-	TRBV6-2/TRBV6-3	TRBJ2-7	CASAQGHEQYF	TGTGCCAGCGCACAGGGCCACGAGCAGTACTTC
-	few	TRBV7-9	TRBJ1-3	CASSPTGGLHTIYF	TGTGCCAGCAGCCCAACGGGTGGGTTGCACACCATATATTTT
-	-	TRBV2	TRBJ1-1	CASSPGQDTEAFF	TGTGCCAGCAGTCCGGGACAAGACACTGAAGCTTTCTTT
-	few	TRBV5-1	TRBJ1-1	CASSLGQPTAEAFF	TGCGCCAGCAGCTTGGGACAGCCAACCGCTGAAGCTTTCTTT
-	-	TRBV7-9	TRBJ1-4	CASSLVSRTNEKLFF	TGTGCCAGCAGCTTAGTATCAAGGACTAATGAAAAACTGTTTTTT
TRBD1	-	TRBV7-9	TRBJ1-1	CASSFLSGTGGGTEAFF	TGTGCCAGCAGCTTCTTAAGCGGGACAGGGGGAGGCACTGAAGCTTTCTTT
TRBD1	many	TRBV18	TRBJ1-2	CASSPSSGTDYGYTF	TGTGCCAGCTCACCATCGTCCGGGACAGACTATGGCTACACCTTC
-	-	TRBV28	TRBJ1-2	CASREKDYYGYTF	TGTGCCAGCAGGGAGAAGGACTACTATGGCTACACCTTC
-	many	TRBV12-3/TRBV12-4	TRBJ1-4	CASRPGTEDEKLFF	TGTGCCAGCAGACCCGGGACGGAGGATGAAAAACTGTTTTTT
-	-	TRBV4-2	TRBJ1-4	CASSQASDEKLFF	TGTGCCAGCAGCCAGGCCTCAGATGAAAAACTGTTTTTT
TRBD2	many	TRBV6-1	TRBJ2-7	CASSLRGRAYEQYF	TGTGCCAGCAGTCTTCGCGGGAGGGCTTACGAGCAGTACTTC
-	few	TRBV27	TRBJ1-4	CASSFSPAEKLLF	TGTGCCAGCAGTTTCTCTCCAGCTGAAAAACTGCTTTTT
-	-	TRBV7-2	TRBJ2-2	CASSLNRPTTGELFF	TGTGCCAGCAGCTTAAATAGGCCTACGACCGGGGAGCTGTTTTTT
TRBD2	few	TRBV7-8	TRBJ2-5	CASSLGASGNPNLQETQYF	TGTGCCAGCAGCTTAGGGGCTAGCGGAAATCCCAACCTTCAAGAGACCCAGTACTTC
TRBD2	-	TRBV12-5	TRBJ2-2	CASGFGLAGDTGELFF	TGTGCTAGTGGTTTCGGACTAGCGGGGGACACCGGGGAGCTGTTTTTT
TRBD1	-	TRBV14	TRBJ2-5	CASRRTGLETQYF	TGTGCCAGCAGACGGACAGGACTAGAGACCCAGTACTTC
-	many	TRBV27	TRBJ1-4	CASSSGLREKLFF	TGTGCCAGCAGTTCAGGGTTGCGGGAAAAACTGTTTTTT
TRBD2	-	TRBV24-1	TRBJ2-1	CATSDSQVIGRNYNEQFF	TGTGCCACCAGTGATTCGCAGGTCATCGGGAGGAATTACAATGAGCAGTTCTTC
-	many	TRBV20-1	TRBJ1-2	CSARDNRRGYTF	TGCAGTGCTAGGGACAACCGTCGGGGCTACACCTTC
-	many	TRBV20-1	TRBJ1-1	CSARDFGTEAFF	TGCAGTGCTAGAGATTTTGGGACTGAAGCTTTCTTT
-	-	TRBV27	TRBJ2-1	CASSSPGQLRSYNEQFF	TGTGCCAGCAGTTCCCCTGGACAGCTAAGATCCTACAATGAGCAGTTCTTC
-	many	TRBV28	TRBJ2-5	CASSLGGSQYF	TGTGCCAGCAGTTTAGGAGGTAGCCAGTACTTC
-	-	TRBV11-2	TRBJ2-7	CASRNSLQGFYEQYF	TGTGCCAGCAGAAATTCTCTTCAGGGATTCTACGAGCAGTACTTC
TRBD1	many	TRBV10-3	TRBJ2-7	CAISEGQAAYEQYF	TGTGCCATCAGCGAGGGACAGGCGGCCTACGAGCAGTACTTC
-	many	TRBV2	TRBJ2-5	CASMRGGRNQETQYF	TGTGCCAGCATGAGAGGGGGACGGAACCAAGAGACCCAGTACTTC